This entry describes one T cell receptor (beta chain). In the original processing: Reference gene primer amplification yielded estimated nucleated cell counts. Some clones are missing from TCRdb's copy, which holds only in-frame ones; the method was immunoSEQ multiplex PCR. V and J calls plus clone size are reproduced from that table; the DNA served to infer D and trimming. The sample has over 200,000 clones; 84% are singletons. Clinical history reported by participants formed the basis on which cohorts were assigned. The sample belongs to a study of blood T cell repertoires in COVID-19. At the level of the study: The United States, Italy and Spain supplied acute and convalescent COVID-19 samples.

The CDR3 loop spans 18 amino acids. Trimming stripped 2 bases from V and 2 bases from J, with 21 bases between. In germline, CDR1 is SGHDN, CDR2 FVKESK. The J gene is TRBJ1-1, the V gene TRBV14, with D uncertain. Sequenced material: PBMCs or T cells enriched from blood (not recorded which). This receptor was identified in a man in his 60s who had recovered from COVID-19. CDR3 sequence (DNA): TGTGCCAGCAGCCAAAGTGAGGGATCTAGCCCCTCCAACACTGAAGCTTTCTTT. It yields the protein CASSQSEGSSPSNTEAFF.